This is a list of T cell receptor beta chains from one sample in a study of T cells in Graves' hyperthyroidism and ophthalmopathy. Each CDR3 protein gets one entry after TCRdb re-called the multiplex PCR reads with MiXCR. Of around 700,000 distinct CDR3 sequences listed, about a third are singletons. Source material: blood. These TCRs come from a woman in her thirties or forties with Graves' hyperthyroidism. CDR3s include the opening cysteine and the closing phenylalanine or tryptophan. A D gene is named only where the DNA matches it firmly. The listing skips clone size in some rows; elsewhere it reads once, few, many or a size class.

v_call: TRBV5-4
d_call: .
j_call: TRBJ1-1
clone_size: .
cdr3_nt: TGTGCCAGCAGCTACAGCGACGCTGAAGCTTTCTTT
cdr3_aa: CASSYSDAEAFF

v_call: TRBV7-9
d_call: .
j_call: TRBJ1-4
clone_size: many
cdr3_nt: TGTGCCAGCAGCTTAAATCCTAGTGAAAAACTGTTTTTT
cdr3_aa: CASSLNPSEKLFF

v_call: TRBV6-6
d_call: .
j_call: TRBJ1-1
clone_size: .
cdr3_nt: TGTGCCAGCAGATACAGGGTCCGGAGTTTGGCTTTCTTT
cdr3_aa: CASRYRVRSLAFF

v_call: TRBV2
d_call: .
j_call: TRBJ2-7
clone_size: .
cdr3_nt: TGTGCCAGCGCTGCCAGCCCGGCCGTTTTCTACGAGCAGTACTTC
cdr3_aa: CASAASPAVFYEQYF

v_call: TRBV10-3
d_call: TRBD1
j_call: TRBJ2-7
clone_size: many
cdr3_nt: TGTGCCATCAGTCCGGGACAGGGGTTACCCTACGAGCAGTACTTC
cdr3_aa: CAISPGQGLPYEQYF

v_call: TRBV11-2
d_call: .
j_call: TRBJ1-6
clone_size: many
cdr3_nt: TGTGCCAGCAGCTCCGACAGAACTTCACCCCTCCACTTT
cdr3_aa: CASSSDRTSPLHF

v_call: TRBV7-2
d_call: .
j_call: TRBJ2-7
clone_size: .
cdr3_nt: TGTGCCAGCAGCTTGGGGACTTTATCCTACGAGCAGTACTTC
cdr3_aa: CASSLGTLSYEQYF

v_call: TRBV10-3
d_call: .
j_call: TRBJ1-2
clone_size: few
cdr3_nt: TGTGCCATCACCGTCGACGGTAACTATGGCTACACCTTC
cdr3_aa: CAITVDGNYGYTF

v_call: TRBV12-3/TRBV12-4
d_call: .
j_call: TRBJ1-1
clone_size: .
cdr3_nt: TGTGCCAACCGCGCCGCGGGGAGCACTGAAGCTTTCTTT
cdr3_aa: CANRAAGSTEAFF

v_call: TRBV20-1
d_call: TRBD1
j_call: TRBJ2-7
clone_size: few
cdr3_nt: TGCAGTGCTAGAGATCCACAGGGGGCCGGGGGCGAGCAGTACTTC
cdr3_aa: CSARDPQGAGGEQYF

v_call: TRBV7-2
d_call: TRBD1
j_call: TRBJ1-1
clone_size: .
cdr3_nt: TGTGCCAGCAGCCCGGGACAGGGGATTAGAGACACTGAAGCTTTCTTT
cdr3_aa: CASSPGQGIRDTEAFF

v_call: TRBV7-9
d_call: .
j_call: TRBJ1-2
clone_size: .
cdr3_nt: TGTACCAGCAGCCCCTTTTATGGCTACGCCTTC
cdr3_aa: CTSSPFYGYAF

v_call: TRBV5-1
d_call: .
j_call: TRBJ2-7
clone_size: .
cdr3_nt: TGCGCCAGCAGCTTGGACAGTTACTCCTACGAGCAGTACTTC
cdr3_aa: CASSLDSYSYEQYF

v_call: TRBV2
d_call: TRBD1
j_call: TRBJ2-1
clone_size: .
cdr3_nt: TGTGCCAGCAGTGGACAGGGGGGGAATGAGCAGTTCTTC
cdr3_aa: CASSGQGGNEQFF

v_call: TRBV15
d_call: .
j_call: TRBJ1-2
clone_size: .
cdr3_nt: TGTGCCACCAGCAGAGATGCGGGGGAAGGCGGCTACACCTTC
cdr3_aa: CATSRDAGEGGYTF

v_call: TRBV20-1
d_call: TRBD2
j_call: TRBJ2-5
clone_size: many
cdr3_nt: TGCAGTGCTATGGGACTAGCGTCACAAGAGACCCAGTACTTC
cdr3_aa: CSAMGLASQETQYF

v_call: TRBV7-9
d_call: TRBD2
j_call: TRBJ2-7
clone_size: many
cdr3_nt: TGTGCCAGCAGCTTAAGGCTAGCGGGGGGGCCTTACGAGCAGTACTTC
cdr3_aa: CASSLRLAGGPYEQYF

v_call: TRBV11-3
d_call: .
j_call: TRBJ2-3
clone_size: .
cdr3_nt: TGTGCCAGCAGCTATGTGGGAACGCAGTATTTT
cdr3_aa: CASSYVGTQYF

v_call: TRBV12-3/TRBV12-4
d_call: .
j_call: TRBJ1-5
clone_size: many
cdr3_nt: TGTGCCAGCCGGGGGGACACGGTGGCTGAGCCCCAGCATTTT
cdr3_aa: CASRGDTVAEPQHF

v_call: TRBV29-1
d_call: .
j_call: TRBJ2-7
clone_size: many
cdr3_nt: TGCAGCGTTGGCGGCAGGGACTACGAGCAGTACTTC
cdr3_aa: CSVGGRDYEQYF

v_call: TRBV29-1
d_call: .
j_call: TRBJ1-2
clone_size: many
cdr3_nt: TGCAGCGTTCTCACCCGAGCCTTCTATGGCTACACCTTC
cdr3_aa: CSVLTRAFYGYTF

v_call: TRBV5-1
d_call: .
j_call: TRBJ2-2
clone_size: .
cdr3_nt: TGCGCCAGCAGCTTGTCGGGGGCCGTCGGCGGGGAGCTGTTTTTT
cdr3_aa: CASSLSGAVGGELFF

v_call: TRBV19
d_call: .
j_call: TRBJ2-7
clone_size: many
cdr3_nt: TGTGCCAGTAGTTCCACCGATACCTACGAGCAGTACTTC
cdr3_aa: CASSSTDTYEQYF

v_call: TRBV7-4
d_call: TRBD2
j_call: TRBJ2-7
clone_size: .
cdr3_nt: TGTGCCAGCAGCCGGGGACTAGCGGGGGGGGGGACCTCCTACGAGCAGTACTTC
cdr3_aa: CASSRGLAGGGTSYEQYF

v_call: TRBV7-2
d_call: .
j_call: TRBJ2-7
clone_size: many
cdr3_nt: TGTGCCAGCAGCTTAGGCGGCGGGATCAATTACGAGCAGTACTTC
cdr3_aa: CASSLGGGINYEQYF

v_call: TRBV7-2
d_call: TRBD1
j_call: TRBJ1-2
clone_size: few
cdr3_nt: TGTGCCAGCAGCTTAGCACAGGGGAATGGCTACACCTTC
cdr3_aa: CASSLAQGNGYTF

v_call: TRBV19
d_call: TRBD2
j_call: TRBJ2-3
clone_size: many
cdr3_nt: TGTGCCAGTAGTATCGGACTAGCGGGAGATACGCAGTATTTT
cdr3_aa: CASSIGLAGDTQYF

v_call: TRBV7-9
d_call: TRBD1
j_call: TRBJ1-2
clone_size: many
cdr3_nt: TGTGCCAGCAGCCCGATGACAGGGAAGGTTGCTAACTATGGCTACACCTTC
cdr3_aa: CASSPMTGKVANYGYTF

v_call: TRBV29-1
d_call: .
j_call: TRBJ1-2
clone_size: many
cdr3_nt: TGCAGCGTCCCCTTTAAGGACACAAACTATGGCTACACCTTC
cdr3_aa: CSVPFKDTNYGYTF

v_call: TRBV29-1
d_call: .
j_call: TRBJ2-1
clone_size: .
cdr3_nt: TGCAGCGTTGACAGGGGGGACTACAATGAGCAGTTCTTC
cdr3_aa: CSVDRGDYNEQFF

v_call: TRBV2
d_call: TRBD2
j_call: TRBJ2-5
clone_size: few
cdr3_nt: TGTGCCAGCACGGGGCTAGCGGGGAAAGAGACCCAGTACTTC
cdr3_aa: CASTGLAGKETQYF

v_call: TRBV20-1
d_call: .
j_call: TRBJ1-1
clone_size: many
cdr3_nt: TGCAGTGCAGAATTGAACACTGAAGCTTTCTTT
cdr3_aa: CSAELNTEAFF

v_call: TRBV6-6
d_call: .
j_call: TRBJ1-2
clone_size: few
cdr3_nt: TGTGCCAGCAGTTACTCTTCAGGACGGGTCACCTTC
cdr3_aa: CASSYSSGRVTF

v_call: TRBV7-9
d_call: TRBD1
j_call: TRBJ1-1
clone_size: .
cdr3_nt: TGTGCCAGCAGCTTAGAGGGGGCCGTAAACACTGAAGCTCTCTTT
cdr3_aa: CASSLEGAVNTEALF

v_call: TRBV7-2
d_call: .
j_call: TRBJ1-6
clone_size: .
cdr3_nt: TGTGCCAGCAGCCAAGAAGCCCGACAGAATTCACCCCTCCACTTT
cdr3_aa: CASSQEARQNSPLHF

v_call: TRBV7-8
d_call: .
j_call: TRBJ1-2
clone_size: .
cdr3_nt: TGTGCCAGCAGCTTAGGTTTAGACGGCAAGGCCCCCAACGGCTACACCTTC
cdr3_aa: CASSLGLDGKAPNGYTF

v_call: TRBV7-9
d_call: TRBD1
j_call: TRBJ1-5
clone_size: .
cdr3_nt: TGTGCCAGCAGCCACCGGGACAGGAACGGTCAGCCCCAGCATTTT
cdr3_aa: CASSHRDRNGQPQHF

v_call: TRBV7-9
d_call: .
j_call: TRBJ1-1
clone_size: .
cdr3_nt: TGTGCCAGCAGCCAAGCCACAGCGAACACTGAAGCTTTCTTT
cdr3_aa: CASSQATANTEAFF

v_call: TRBV4-2
d_call: TRBD2
j_call: TRBJ2-7
clone_size: .
cdr3_nt: TGTGCCAGCAGCCCGAGCCGGGGGAGCGGGAGGCTTACCTACGAGCAGTACTTC
cdr3_aa: CASSPSRGSGRLTYEQYF

v_call: TRBV10-3
d_call: .
j_call: TRBJ2-2
clone_size: .
cdr3_nt: TGTGCCATCAGTGAGAAAGTGGACAGCCGTAACACCGGGGAGCTGTTTTTT
cdr3_aa: CAISEKVDSRNTGELFF

v_call: TRBV7-2
d_call: .
j_call: TRBJ2-2
clone_size: once
cdr3_nt: TGTGCCAGCAGGAGATTCACTAGTATGAACACCGGGGAGCTGTTTTTT
cdr3_aa: CASRRFTSMNTGELFF

v_call: TRBV20-1
d_call: .
j_call: TRBJ1-2
clone_size: .
cdr3_nt: TGCACCCCATTTGAAATGGGCTACACCTTC
cdr3_aa: CTPFEMGYTF

v_call: TRBV6-6
d_call: .
j_call: TRBJ2-7
clone_size: .
cdr3_nt: TGTGCCAGCAGTTACAGGCAGGGGCAGCTTCACGAGCAGTACTTC
cdr3_aa: CASSYRQGQLHEQYF